One sample yielded the 26 T cell receptor beta chains listed below, sequenced in a study of beta chain features in type 1 diabetes. General observations from the study: Shortening of TCRB CDR3s, moderate but significant, appeared in all four CD4+ subsets of Type 1 diabetes patients.

These receptors are not linked to any known antigen. The investigators reverse transcribed all of the isolated RNA, so they sequenced expressed TCRB transcripts. The assay was immunoSEQ multiplex PCR, and TCRdb's table has in-frame clones only and misses some. The sample contains around 100,000 clones, 25% to 35% of which appear only once. The sample comprised central memory CD4+ T cells from blood. These receptors came from a woman aged 18-30 years with type 1 diabetes.

The rearrangement links TRBV7-8 to TRBJ2-7, with D perhaps matching TRBD1 (6 bases). Germline CDR1 and CDR2: SGHVS and FQNEAQ. This CDR3 is 14 amino acids long. Trimming cost V 5 bases and J 2 bases, with 13 bases left between them. The CDR3 sequence is CASSRRDKTYEQYF. The CDR3 DNA is TGTGCCAGCAGCCGTCGGGACAAAACCTACGAGCAGTACTTC.

This clone was observed a single time. This chain connects TRBV6-6 to TRBJ2-5, with 7 bases fitting TRBD2. The junction had 9 bases not matched to a gene; V was cut back by 4 bases and J by 1 base. Germline lookup yields CDR1 MNHNY and CDR2 SVGAGI (reference sequence). The CDR3 has 16 amino acids. In DNA form, the CDR3 reads TGTGCCAGCAGTTCCCCCCGGACTAGGGGCCAAGAGACCCAGTACTTC. Encoded protein: CASSSPRTRGQETQYF.

The genes are TRBV5-1 and TRBJ1-1, with a weak D call TRBD1 (6 bases). Germline CDR1 SGHRS, CDR2 YFSETQ. The V gene lost 0 bases and the J gene lost 0 bases, with 9 bases spanning the gap. The CDR3 is 15 residues long. As DNA, the CDR3 is TGCGCCAGCAGCTTGGACAGGGTTTTGAACACTGAAGCTTTCTTT. Translated: CASSLDRVLNTEAFF.

The chain carries TRBV28 and TRBJ1-2; TRBD1 might be the D (6 bases). The CDR3 has 13 amino acids. V lost 10 bases to trimming and J lost 4 bases, with 16 bases between them. Germline CDR1 reads MDHEN; CDR2 reads SYDVKM. This CDR3 is CATRGRGGYGYTF. Here the CDR3 DNA reads TGTGCCACCAGGGGCAGGGGCGGCTATGGCTACACCTTC.

The J gene is TRBJ1-1, the V gene TRBV11-3; no clear D gene. This CDR3 region has 15 residues. The germline V gene has CDR1 SGHNT and CDR2 YENEEA. V gave up 1 base and J gave up 1 base, with 10 bases separating them. CDR3 sequence (DNA): TGTGCCAGCAGCTTAGGGCGGGGATGGAACACTGAAGCTTTCTTT. Translated: CASSLGRGWNTEAFF.

V is TRBV19 and J is TRBJ2-3, with D perhaps matching TRBD2 (6 bases). The CDR3 is made up of 13 amino acids. Germline values: CDR1 LNHDA, CDR2 SQIVND (reference sequence). V gave up 10 bases and J gave up 2 bases, with 13 bases separating them. The CDR3, as DNA: TGTGCCATCTCAGCGGGTCCCACAGATACGCAGTATTTT. Amino acid sequence: CAISAGPTDTQYF. The complete variable domain, with remaining parts taken from reference TRBV19 and TRBJ2-3, reads DGGITQSPKYLFRKEGQNVTLSCEQNLNHDAMYWYRQDPGQGLRLIYYSQIVNDFQKGDIAEGYSVSREKKESFPLTVTSAQKNPTAFYLCAISAGPTDTQYFGPGTRLTVL.

This chain uses TRBV9 with TRBJ2-3; possible D gene TRBD1, 5 bases. V lost 4 bases to trimming and J lost 2 bases, with 11 bases between them. Germline loops: CDR1 SGDLS, CDR2 YYNGEE. The CDR3 totals 14 residues. This chain's CDR3 is CASSRRQTTDTQYF. The CDR3 DNA sequence: TGTGCCAGCAGCCGCAGACAGACCACAGATACGCAGTATTTT.

The gene calls are TRBV28 and TRBJ2-7; D is undetermined. The germline V and J ends were trimmed by 3 bases and 0 bases, with 9 bases remaining between them. Germline-derived CDR1 and CDR2 are MDHEN and SYDVKM. The CDR3 consists of 14 residues. The CDR3 loop is CASSLPGYSYEQYF. The CDR3 bases are TGTGCCAGCAGTTTGCCCGGGTACTCCTACGAGCAGTACTTC.

There are a few counts of this clone. This chain uses TRBV11-2 with TRBJ1-1, with 8 bases matching TRBD1. After removal of 3 bases from V and 4 bases from J, the junction contained 7 bases not matched to a gene. CDR1 SGHAT and CDR2 FQNNGV come from the germline V gene. This CDR3 has 15 residues. In DNA form, the CDR3 reads TGTGCCAGCAGCTTTCCCCAACAGGGGGGCACTGAAGCTTTCTTT. Its protein is CASSFPQQGGTEAFF.

This clone has a handful of counts. V is TRBV30 and J is TRBJ2-7, with D perhaps matching TRBD2 (6 bases). Trimming removed 3 bases from V and 3 bases from J, with 15 bases in between. Germline lookup yields CDR1 GTSNPN and CDR2 SVGIG (reference sequence). The CDR3 has 14 residues. The CDR3 DNA reads TGTGCCTGGAGCTCCCCGGGGCGGGACTACGAGCAGTACTTC. It yields the protein CAWSSPGRDYEQYF.

Here the CDR3 reads CASSLGTAGYTF. In DNA form, the CDR3 reads TGTGCCAGCAGTTTAGGGACAGCTGGCTACACCTTC. The rearrangement uses TRBV25-1 and TRBJ1-2; 7 positions match TRBD1. This CDR3 contains 12 residues. Germline V lookup: CDR1 MGHDK, CDR2 SYGVNS. Losses at the gene ends were 5 bases for V and 7 bases for J; bases not matched to a gene: 4.

The sample holds a few counts of this clone. V gene TRBV7-2 combines with J gene TRBJ2-5, with 11 bases aligning to TRBD1. Germline CDR1 and CDR2: SGHTA and FQGNSA. After removal of 4 bases from V and 5 bases from J, the junction contained 9 bases not matched to a gene. This CDR3 is built from 16 residues. The CDR3 spells CASSSRGTGGAETQYF. CDR3 DNA sequence: TGTGCCAGCAGCTCGCGAGGGACAGGGGGGGCGGAGACCCAGTACTTC.

CDR3 loop: CASSGRLAGDINEQFF. CDR3 DNA sequence: TGTGCCAGCAGTGGAAGACTAGCGGGAGATATCAATGAGCAGTTCTTC. The chain recombines TRBV25-1 with TRBJ2-1, with 12 bases identical to TRBD2. Germline loops: CDR1 MGHDK, CDR2 SYGVNS. Trimming cost V 4 bases and J 6 bases; bases outside gene matches: 7. This CDR3 is 16 amino acids long.

The V gene is TRBV28, the J gene TRBJ1-2, with 7 bases matching TRBD1. Germline V gene lookup returns CDR1 MDHEN and CDR2 SYDVKM. This CDR3 is 14 amino acids long. The junction had 5 bases not matched to a gene; V was cut back by 3 bases and J by 4 bases. The CDR3 loop is CASSFGTEVYGYTF. The CDR3 coding sequence is TGTGCCAGCAGTTTCGGGACAGAAGTCTATGGCTACACCTTC.

This rearrangement joins TRBV5-1 to TRBJ2-3, with D possibly matching TRBD2 (6 bases). V was pared by 0 bases and J by 3 bases, with 14 bases between. Germline V gives CDR1 SGHRS, CDR2 YFSETQ. This CDR3 has 16 amino acids. CDR3 loop: CASSLARESRTDTQYF. The CDR3 DNA reads as TGCGCCAGCAGCTTGGCACGGGAGAGTAGGACAGATACGCAGTATTTT.

This clone was seen more than once but under ten times. The chain couples TRBV5-1 to TRBJ2-1; perhaps TRBD2 as D (5 bases). Trimming cost V 0 bases and J 5 bases, with 12 bases left between them. The CDR3 length is 15 residues. Per the germline V gene, CDR1 is SGHRS and CDR2 is YFSETQ. CDR3 sequence (DNA): TGCGCCAGCAGCTTGGAAGGGAGAGCCGACAATGAGCAGTTCTTC. Protein product: CASSLEGRADNEQFF.

This chain joins TRBV5-1 and TRBJ2-2, with a tentative D call TRBD2 (7 bases). Trimming removed 6 bases from V and 6 bases from J, with 21 bases in between. CDR3 length equals 16 residues. The germline V gene encodes CDR1 SGHRS and CDR2 YFSETQ. Written as DNA, the CDR3 is TGCGCCAGCACCTTTGGGGACGGGGGGCGATCCGGGGAGCTGTTTTTT. Its translation is CASTFGDGGRSGELFF.

The table lists this clone with a count of one. The rearrangement joins TRBV7-6 to TRBJ2-1; D unresolved. CDR1 and CDR2 from the germline V gene are SGHVS and FNYEAQ. V was cut by 5 bases and J by 5 bases, with 13 bases left in between. The CDR3 is 14 residues long. CDR3 amino acids: CASSPASRDNEQFF. The DNA of the CDR3 is TGTGCCAGCAGCCCCGCTTCTAGAGACAATGAGCAGTTCTTC.

J is TRBJ1-2 and V is TRBV4-2, with D possibly matching TRBD1 (6 bases). V was clipped by 2 bases and J by 2 bases, with 6 bases between them. Germline CDR1 LGHNA, CDR2 YNFKEQ. This CDR3 is 13 amino acids long. CDR3 bases: TGTGCCAGCAGCCAACAGGGGAACTATGGCTACACCTTC. Residues: CASSQQGNYGYTF.

This clone was detected a few times. J is TRBJ2-1 and V is TRBV5-1; 7 bases are a match to TRBD2. The CDR3 length is 14 residues. Germline CDR1 is SGHRS and CDR2 is YFSETQ. V was pared by 2 bases and J by 6 bases, with 5 bases of the junction left unmatched. In DNA, the CDR3 is TGCGCCAGCAGCTTAACTAGCGTCCTCAATGAGCAGTTCTTC. The encoded protein is CASSLTSVLNEQFF.

This clone showed up just a few times. V usage is TRBV7-3 and J usage is TRBJ2-5, with 9 positions matching TRBD2. Trimming removed 6 bases from V and 3 bases from J; junction bases left unmatched: 5. The germline V gene has CDR1 SGHTA and CDR2 FQGTGA. This CDR3 region has 14 residues. DNA for the CDR3: TGTGCCAGCAGTTTTATAGCGGGAGAAGAGACCCAGTACTTC. It translates to CASSFIAGEETQYF.

This chain connects TRBV10-3 to TRBJ2-5; TRBD2 might be the D (6 bases). The ends were cut back, 8 bases at V and 5 bases at J, with 6 bases in the middle. CDR1 is ENHRY, CDR2 SYGVKD, per germline. The CDR3 is 10 residues long. The CDR3 nucleotides read TGTGCCATCGGGGGGGAGACCCAGTACTTC. Amino acids: CAIGGETQYF.

The chain uses TRBV28 and TRBJ1-2; D not certain. V lost 3 bases to trimming and J lost 2 bases, with 10 bases between them. This CDR3 is 14 amino acids long. CDR1 and CDR2 (germline): MDHEN, SYDVKM. Here the CDR3 DNA reads TGTGCCAGCAGTTTCCCCCACGGGAACTATGGCTACACCTTC. Encoded protein: CASSFPHGNYGYTF.

This clone has more than one count but fewer than ten. The chain links TRBV27 to TRBJ2-6; D possibly corresponds to TRBD1 (6 bases). Germline CDR1 reads MNHEY; CDR2 reads SMNVEV (reference sequence). V lost 4 bases and J lost 0, with 16 bases in between. The CDR3 extends over 18 amino acids. This CDR3 reads CASSSQGIAFSGANVLTF. DNA for the CDR3: TGTGCCAGCAGTTCACAGGGTATAGCGTTCTCTGGGGCCAACGTCCTGACTTTC.

The chain recombines TRBV14 with TRBJ2-5; 13 bases are shared with TRBD2. This CDR3 region has 16 residues. Trimming at V came to 0 bases and at J to 4 bases, leaving 2 bases not matched to a gene. Germline CDR1 reads SGHDN; CDR2 reads FVKESK. CDR3: CASSQERTSGRETQYF. The CDR3 coding sequence is TGTGCCAGCAGCCAAGAGAGGACTAGCGGGAGAGAGACCCAGTACTTC.

This clone showed up just a few times. This sequence joins TRBV5-1 and TRBJ2-1, with 7 bases that match TRBD2. The trim removed 0 bases at V and 9 bases at J, leaving 6 bases unmatched. The CDR3 loop spans 14 amino acids. Germline CDR1 reads SGHRS; CDR2 reads YFSETQ. The CDR3 sequence is CASSLGREFGEQFF. The DNA of the CDR3 is TGCGCCAGCAGCTTGGGGCGGGAGTTCGGTGAGCAGTTCTTC. The variable domain in full, completed from reference TRBV5-1 and TRBJ2-1, reads KAGVTQTPRYLIKTRGQQVTLSCSPISGHRSVSWYQQTPGQGLQFLFEYFSETQRNKGNFPGRFSGRQFSNSRSEMNVSTLELGDSALYLCASSLGREFGEQFFGPGTRLTVL.